This T cell receptor (beta chain) was found in a study of T-cell memory formation after mild COVID-19. Study overall: Clusters of TCRs were largely donor specific.

General observations from the study: Shrinking CD4+ clones resided mostly in CM and EM, and CD8+ ones in EMRA. Some clones that responded turned up in pre-infection memory, which suggests that cross-reactive memory joined in.

At least ten counts were recorded for this clonotype. The antigen is unknown. Germline V gene lookup returns CDR1 LGHNA and CDR2 YNFKEQ. Deletions cut 1 base from V and 5 bases from J, with 14 bases between. This CDR3 contains 15 residues. From the 5' RACE reads, TCRdb called clonotypes with MiXCR, one entry per CDR3 protein. The sample carries over 300,000 distinct CDR3 sequences, more than 20% recorded once. What was sequenced was PBMCs or a T cell subset sorted from them (not recorded which). This chain connects TRBV4-2 to TRBJ2-5; D not certain. The receptor comes from a man between 18 and 29 years old who had mild COVID-19 (a few samples of this study predate the infection). Cell type and time point are not known. CDR3 nucleotides: TGTGCCAGCAGCCAAGTTGGCGTAGCCGGCGAGACCCAGTACTTC. Protein product: CASSQVGVAGETQYF.